The 20 T cell receptor beta chains listed next were all sequenced from one sample in a study of cytomegalovirus exposure and HLA in healthy donors. The PCR contained 60 Vbeta and 13 Jbeta primers. TCRdb keeps only in-frame clones here, not all; method: immunoSEQ multiplex PCR. The sample carries fewer than 350,000 clones, about 90% recorded once. Specimen: PBMCs. The receptors derive from a woman aged 18-29 years in good health and CMV-seronegative.

This rearrangement joins TRBV27 to TRBJ1-2; D is possibly TRBD1 (5 bases). Germline CDR1 reads MNHEY; CDR2 reads SMNVEV (reference sequence). V was clipped by 3 bases and J by 5 bases, with 13 bases between them. This CDR3 has 14 amino acids. In DNA form, the CDR3 reads TGTGCCAGCAGTTTCTCGGCAGGGCCTTATGGCTACACCTTC. Translated: CASSFSAGPYGYTF.

The chain combines TRBV5-1 with TRBJ2-1; the D gene is possibly TRBD1 (6 bases). Germline V gene sequence: CDR1 SGHRS, CDR2 YFSETQ. CDR3 length equals 15 residues. Trimming took off 4 bases at V and 3 bases at J, with 14 bases between the two ends. The DNA for the CDR3 is TGCGCCAGCAGCGACTCCGGGACAAACTACAATGAGCAGTTCTTC. Its translation is CASSDSGTNYNEQFF. The variable domain in full, completed from reference TRBV5-1 and TRBJ2-1, reads KAGVTQTPRYLIKTRGQQVTLSCSPISGHRSVSWYQQTPGQGLQFLFEYFSETQRNKGNFPGRFSGRQFSNSRSEMNVSTLELGDSALYLCASSDSGTNYNEQFFGPGTRLTVL.

The chain employs TRBV15 and TRBJ1-4; D not resolved. The CDR3 spans 14 residues. In germline, CDR1 is LNHNV, CDR2 YYDKDF (reference sequence). Between the trimmed V and J ends, which lost 0 bases and 4 bases, there was a span of 6 bases. As DNA, the CDR3 is TGTGCCACCAGCAGAGATGGCAGTAATGAAAAACTGTTTTTT. It yields the protein CATSRDGSNEKLFF. Together with reference TRBV15 and TRBJ1-4, the CDR3 gives the full variable domain: DAMVIQNPRYQVTQFGKPVTLSCSQTLNHNVMYWYQQKSSQAPKLLFHYYDKDFNNEADTPDNFQSRRPNTSFCFLDIRSPGLGDTAMYLCATSRDGSNEKLFFGSGTQLSVL.

This clone was observed a few times. The chain recombines TRBV5-4 with TRBJ2-1; D is perhaps TRBD1 (6 bases). From germline, CDR1 is SGHNT and CDR2 YYREEE (reference sequence). The ends were cut back, 3 bases at V and 0 bases at J, with 10 bases in the middle. This CDR3 comprises 15 residues. The CDR3 region has the DNA TGTGCCAGCAGCTACAGGGCCGCCTCCTACAATGAGCAGTTCTTC. This gives the protein CASSYRAASYNEQFF.

As to this clone: At one end the junction does not follow the germline gene, possibly because of a read error. The chain combines TRBV9 with TRBJ2-3; 8 positions match TRBD2. The CDR3 contains 16 residues. Germline V gene data show CDR1 as SGDLS and CDR2 as YYNGEE. CDR3 in amino acids: CASSPRRGGNTDTQFF. The CDR3 bases are TGTGCCAGCAGCCCCCGCCGGGGGGGGAACACAGATACGCAGTTTTTT. Full variable domain (missing parts from reference TRBV9 and TRBJ2-3): DSGVTQTPKHLITATGQRVTLRCSPRSGDLSVYWYQQSLDQGLQFLIQYYNGEERAKGNILERFSAQQFPDLHSELNLSSLELGDSALYFCASSPRRGGNTDTQFFGPGTRLTVL.

The rearrangement joins TRBV4-1 to TRBJ2-5; 8 bases match TRBD2. V trimming: 1 base; J trimming: 5 bases; junction bases outside the gene matches: 9. This CDR3 is 16 amino acids long. Per the germline V gene, CDR1 is MGHRA and CDR2 is YSYEKL. The CDR3 region is CASSQVGTRLIETQYF. The CDR3 DNA reads TGCGCCAGCAGCCAAGTCGGGACTAGACTCATTGAGACCCAGTACTTC.

The V call is TRBV5-1, the J call TRBJ1-1; possible D gene TRBD1, 6 bases. This CDR3 has 17 residues. The germline gives CDR1 SGHRS, CDR2 YFSETQ. The V and J ends lost 4 bases and 1 base respectively, with 20 bases between them. This CDR3 reads CASSPDRFGDGNTEAFF. In DNA form, the CDR3 reads TGCGCCAGCAGCCCCGACAGGTTTGGGGATGGGAACACTGAAGCTTTCTTT. Based on the CDR3 plus reference TRBV5-1 and TRBJ1-1, the full variable domain is KAGVTQTPRYLIKTRGQQVTLSCSPISGHRSVSWYQQTPGQGLQFLFEYFSETQRNKGNFPGRFSGRQFSNSRSEMNVSTLELGDSALYLCASSPDRFGDGNTEAFFGQGTRLTVV.

The rearrangement joins TRBV5-1 to TRBJ2-3; TRBD2 agrees at 12 bases. After removal of 6 bases from V and 3 bases from J, the junction contained 2 bases not matched to a gene. Germline CDR1 SGHRS, CDR2 YFSETQ. CDR3 size: 14 residues. CDR3 residues: CASTSGGATDTQYF. For the CDR3, the DNA is TGCGCCAGCACTAGCGGGGGGGCAACAGATACGCAGTATTTT.

J is TRBJ2-5 and V is TRBV2; TRBD1 agrees at 9 bases. CDR3 length equals 14 residues. Germline V gives CDR1 SNHLY, CDR2 FYNNEI. The V segment lost 10 bases and the J segment 3 bases; nucleotides outside the gene matches: 9. The CDR3 DNA sequence: TGTGCCAACGGGTACAGGGGGCGGGAAGAGACCCAGTACTTC. Its protein product is CANGYRGREETQYF. Based on the CDR3 plus reference TRBV2 and TRBJ2-5, the full variable domain is EPEVTQTPSHQVTQMGQEVILRCVPISNHLYFYWYRQILGQKVEFLVSFYNNEISEKSEIFDDQFSVERPDGSNFTLKIRSTKLEDSAMYFCANGYRGREETQYFGPGTRLLVL.

The chain is built from TRBV6-1 and TRBJ1-2; 7 bases match TRBD1. After removal of 2 bases from V and 8 bases from J, the junction contained 11 bases not matched to a gene. Germline values: CDR1 MNHNS, CDR2 SASEGT. The CDR3 runs to 15 residues. The CDR3 DNA reads TGTGCCAGCAGTGAACGGGAGGGGGCCCGCGGGGGCTACACCTTC. Its translation is CASSEREGARGGYTF.

The chain links TRBV27 to TRBJ1-6; 10 nucleotides align to TRBD1. The germline V gene has CDR1 MNHEY and CDR2 SMNVEV (reference sequence). J lost 7 bases, V lost 9 bases, and 6 bases had no gene match. CDR3 length equals 14 residues. The CDR3 loop is CASTRDRGNSPLHF. CDR3 bases: TGTGCCAGTACCCGGGACAGGGGAAATTCACCCCTCCACTTT.

This clone was detected only once. This chain joins TRBV6-5 and TRBJ2-7; D possibly corresponds to TRBD2 (6 bases). Trimming left V 10 bases short and J 3 bases short, with 16 bases between. Germline V CDR1 and CDR2: MNHEY, SVGAGI. The CDR3 is made up of 13 amino acids. The CDR3 sequence is CATAPGLDYEQYF. The CDR3 DNA reads as TGTGCCACCGCACCGGGACTTGACTACGAGCAGTACTTC.

The genes are TRBV5-1 and TRBJ2-3, with 9 bases aligning to TRBD2. This CDR3 region has 20 residues. Trimming at V came to 0 bases and at J to 2 bases, leaving 16 bases not matched to a gene. Germline CDR1 is SGHRS and CDR2 is YFSETQ. The CDR3, as DNA: TGCGCCAGCAGCTTGGTTTTGCCGCGGGGGGGGTTTGAAACCACAGATACGCAGTATTTT. Amino acid sequence: CASSLVLPRGGFETTDTQYF.

V usage is TRBV19 and J usage is TRBJ2-1; TRBD2 matches at 16 bases. The CDR3 is 19 amino acids. Germline lookup yields CDR1 LNHDA and CDR2 SQIVND (reference sequence). V trimming: 0 bases; J trimming: 4 bases; junction bases outside the gene matches: 6. The CDR3 DNA reads TGTGCCAGTAGTATAGATTGGGGACTAGCGGGGGGGCGATACAATGAGCAGTTCTTC. Amino acids: CASSIDWGLAGGRYNEQFF.

V usage is TRBV6-1 and J usage is TRBJ2-1; the D is unclear. The CDR3 length is 13 residues. CDR1 is MNHNS and CDR2 is SASEGT in the germline V gene. V was trimmed by 0 bases and J by 8 bases, leaving 8 bases between them. CDR3 sequence: CASSEAGPHEQFF. The CDR3 DNA is TGTGCCAGCAGTGAAGCGGGCCCCCATGAGCAGTTCTTC.

The J gene is TRBJ1-6, the V gene TRBV30; 7 bases map to TRBD1. V dropped 4 bases and J dropped 10; count of bases not matched to a gene: 4. The CDR3 is made up of 12 amino acids. CDR1 and CDR2 from the germline V gene are GTSNPN and SVGIG (reference sequence). The CDR3 spells CAWIQGLSPLHF. CDR3 nucleotides: TGTGCCTGGATACAGGGGCTCTCACCCCTCCACTTT. Full variable domain (remainder filled in from reference TRBV30 and TRBJ1-6): SQTIHQWPATLVQPVGSPLSLECTVEGTSNPNLYWYRQAAGRGLQLLFYSVGIGQISSEVPQNLSASRPQDRQFILSSKKLLLSDSGFYLCAWIQGLSPLHFGNGTRLTVT.

This chain uses TRBV9 with TRBJ1-4; TRBD1 agrees at 8 bases. Losses at the gene ends were 6 bases for V and 7 bases for J; bases not matched to a gene: 20. This CDR3 contains 18 residues. Per germline, CDR1 SGDLS and CDR2 YYNGEE. The CDR3 DNA reads as TGTGCCAGCAATTTATCACCGGGACAGGAAGGAGGCGGTGAAAAACTGTTTTTT. Translating it yields CASNLSPGQEGGGEKLFF.

This rearrangement joins TRBV27 to TRBJ2-1; 8 positions match TRBD2. Germline CDR1 reads MNHEY; CDR2 reads SMNVEV (reference sequence). V was pared by 4 bases and J by 9 bases, with 11 bases of the junction left unmatched. The CDR3 consists of 15 residues. The CDR3 bases are TGTGCCAGCAGTTCCCGATTCGGGGGGGCTCGTGAGCAGTTCTTC. Translated: CASSSRFGGAREQFF.

The chain combines TRBV27 with TRBJ2-1; D unclear. The CDR3 consists of 11 residues. The germline V gene has CDR1 MNHEY and CDR2 SMNVEV (reference sequence). The germline V and J ends were trimmed by 4 bases and 6 bases, with 4 bases remaining between them. The CDR3 DNA follows: TGTGCCAGCAGTTCTTCCAATGAGCAGTTCTTC. As protein: CASSSSNEQFF.

The V gene is TRBV11-1, the J gene TRBJ2-5; perhaps TRBD2 as D (5 bases). The CDR3 spans 13 residues. From germline, CDR1 is SGHAT and CDR2 FQDESV (reference sequence). V lost 5 bases and J lost 8, with 15 bases in between. In DNA, the CDR3 is TGTGCCAGCAGCCCGACTAATTTGGAAACCCAGTACTTC. It translates to CASSPTNLETQYF.